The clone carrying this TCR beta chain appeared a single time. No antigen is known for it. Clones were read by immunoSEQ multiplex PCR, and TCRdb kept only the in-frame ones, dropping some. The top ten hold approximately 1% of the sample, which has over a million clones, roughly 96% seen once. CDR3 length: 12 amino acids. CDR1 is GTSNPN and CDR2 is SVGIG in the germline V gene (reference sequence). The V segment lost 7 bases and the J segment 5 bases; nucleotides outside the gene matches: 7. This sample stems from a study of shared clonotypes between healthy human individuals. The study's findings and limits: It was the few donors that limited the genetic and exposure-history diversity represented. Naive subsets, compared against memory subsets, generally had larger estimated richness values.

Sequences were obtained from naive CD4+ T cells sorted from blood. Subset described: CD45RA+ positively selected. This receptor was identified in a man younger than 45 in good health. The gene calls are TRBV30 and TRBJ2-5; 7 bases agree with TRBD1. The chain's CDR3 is CAFDRDGETQYF. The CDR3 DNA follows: TGTGCCTTTGACAGGGACGGGGAGACCCAGTACTTC.